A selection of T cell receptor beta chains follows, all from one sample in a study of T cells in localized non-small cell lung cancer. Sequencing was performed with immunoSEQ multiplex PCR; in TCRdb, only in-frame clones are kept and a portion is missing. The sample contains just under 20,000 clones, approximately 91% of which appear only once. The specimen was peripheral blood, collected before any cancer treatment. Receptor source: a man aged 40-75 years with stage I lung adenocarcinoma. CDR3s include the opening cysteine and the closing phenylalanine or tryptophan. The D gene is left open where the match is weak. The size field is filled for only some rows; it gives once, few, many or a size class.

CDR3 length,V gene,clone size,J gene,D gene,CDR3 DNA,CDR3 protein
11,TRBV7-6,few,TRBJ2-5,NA,TGTGCCAGCACCCCGGGGGAGACCCAGTACTTC,CASTPGETQYF
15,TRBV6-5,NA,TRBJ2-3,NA,TGTGCCAGCAGCCGGAGAGGGGGGGCCACAGATACGCAGTATTTT,CASSRRGGATDTQYF
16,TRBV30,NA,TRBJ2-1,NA,TGTGCCTGGAACCAACTCGGCAGGGATAACTACAATGAGCAGTTCTTC,CAWNQLGRDNYNEQFF
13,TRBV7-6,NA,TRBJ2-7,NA,TGTGCCAGCAGCTTGGGACCGCTCTACGAGCAGTACTTC,CASSLGPLYEQYF
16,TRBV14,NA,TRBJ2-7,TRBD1,TGTGCCAGCAGCCAAAACCGGGGACAGGGCTCCTACGAGCAGTACTTC,CASSQNRGQGSYEQYF
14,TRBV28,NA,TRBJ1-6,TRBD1,TGTGCCAGCAGGTCACAGGGGTTGAATTCACCCCTCCACTTT,CASRSQGLNSPLHF
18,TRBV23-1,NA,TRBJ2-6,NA,TGCGCCAGCAGTCAATCAATGTCGGACGGTCCGGGGGCCAACGTCCTGACTTTC,CASSQSMSDGPGANVLTF
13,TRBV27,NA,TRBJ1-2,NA,TGTGCCAGCAGTGATGGGGATAACTATGGCTACACCTTC,CASSDGDNYGYTF
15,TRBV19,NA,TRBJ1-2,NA,TGTGCCAGTAGTATCGGTGGCACTCCACCTTATGGCTACACCTTC,CASSIGGTPPYGYTF
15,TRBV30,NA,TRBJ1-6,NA,TGTGCCTGGAGCCCCGGGACCGCCGATAATTCACCCCTCCACTTT,CAWSPGTADNSPLHF
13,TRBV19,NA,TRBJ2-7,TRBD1,TGTGCCAGCAACAGGGGGCTCAACTACGAGCAGTACTTC,CASNRGLNYEQYF
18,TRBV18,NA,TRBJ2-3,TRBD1,TGTGCCAGCTCACCACTTAACCGGGACAGGGGCCGCACAGATACGCAGTATTTT,CASSPLNRDRGRTDTQYF
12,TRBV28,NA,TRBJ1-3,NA,TGTGCCAGCAGTCCGATCGGAGACACCATATATTTT,CASSPIGDTIYF
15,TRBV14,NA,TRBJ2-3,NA,TGTGCCAGCAGCCTGCGAGGTGTAGGCACAGATACGCAGTATTTT,CASSLRGVGTDTQYF
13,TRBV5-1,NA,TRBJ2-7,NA,TGCGCCAGCAGCTTTGGACTGACCAAGGAGCAGTACTTC,CASSFGLTKEQYF
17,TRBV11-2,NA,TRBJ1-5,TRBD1,TGTGCCAGCAGCTTACTTGAGACAGGGCGGTCGAATCAGCCCCAGCATTTT,CASSLLETGRSNQPQHF
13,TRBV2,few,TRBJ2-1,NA,TGTGCCAGCAGTAAATACAGCTACAATGAGCAGTTCTTC,CASSKYSYNEQFF
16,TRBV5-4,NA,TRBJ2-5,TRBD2,TGTGCCAGCAGCCTAAAAGCGGGAGGACGACAAGAGACCCAGTACTTC,CASSLKAGGRQETQYF
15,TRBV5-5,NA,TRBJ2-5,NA,TGTGCCAGCAGCAACTTGGGGAAGGGGAAAGAGACCCAGTACTTC,CASSNLGKGKETQYF
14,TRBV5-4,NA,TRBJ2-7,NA,TGTGCCAGCAGCTACCGGGTCGGATCCTACGAGCAGTACTTC,CASSYRVGSYEQYF
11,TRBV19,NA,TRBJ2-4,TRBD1,TGTGCCAGTAGTATTGGACAGGGGTTGAACTTC,CASSIGQGLNF
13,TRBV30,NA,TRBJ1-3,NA,TGTGCCTGGAACGCAGTCTCTGGAAACACCATATATTTT,CAWNAVSGNTIYF
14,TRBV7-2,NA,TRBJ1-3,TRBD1,TGTGCCAGCAGCTTCTCGGGACAGGGAAACACCATATATTTT,CASSFSGQGNTIYF
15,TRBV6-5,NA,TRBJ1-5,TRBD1,TGTGCCAGCAGCACCACAGGGGGCAAAAATCAGCCCCAGCATTTT,CASSTTGGKNQPQHF
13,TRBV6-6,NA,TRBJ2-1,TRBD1,TGTGCCGGCGGACAGGGGTCCTACAATGAGCAGTTCTTC,CAGGQGSYNEQFF
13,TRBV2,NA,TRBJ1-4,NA,TGTGCCAGCATTACAGGGTCAAAGGAAAAACTGTTTTTT,CASITGSKEKLFF
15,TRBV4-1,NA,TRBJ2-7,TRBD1,TGCGCCAGCAGCCTCGGGGAGAACAGGGGCGACGAGCAGTACTTC,CASSLGENRGDEQYF
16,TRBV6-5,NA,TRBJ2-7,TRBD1,TGTGCCAGCAGTTACCAAAACACAGGGGTAGCCTACGAGCAGTACTTC,CASSYQNTGVAYEQYF
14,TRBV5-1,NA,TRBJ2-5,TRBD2,TGCGCCAGCAGCTCGACTAGCGGCCAAGAGACCCAGTACTTC,CASSSTSGQETQYF
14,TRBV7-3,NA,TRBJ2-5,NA,TGTGCCAGCAGCTTACACGGGCAGCAAGAGACCCAGTACTTC,CASSLHGQQETQYF
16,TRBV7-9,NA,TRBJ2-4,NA,TGTGCCAGCAGCTTAGCAGGAAGAGGAACCAAAAACATTCAGTACTTC,CASSLAGRGTKNIQYF
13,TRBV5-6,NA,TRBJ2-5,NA,TGTGCCAGCAGCTTGAGAGTGGTAGAGACCCAGTACTTC,CASSLRVVETQYF
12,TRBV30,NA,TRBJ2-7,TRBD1,TGTGCCTGGAGGGACAGGGCCTACGAGCAGTACTTC,CAWRDRAYEQYF
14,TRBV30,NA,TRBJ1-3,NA,TGTGCCTGGAGCGTTGACAGCCCTGGAAACACCATATATTTT,CAWSVDSPGNTIYF
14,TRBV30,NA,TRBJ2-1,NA,TGTGCCTGGAGGACTCAGGATAGGGGGAATGAGCAGTTCTTC,CAWRTQDRGNEQFF
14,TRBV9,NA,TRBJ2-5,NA,TGTGCCAGCAGCCCGTCTCGGCTCCAAGAGACCCAGTACTTC,CASSPSRLQETQYF
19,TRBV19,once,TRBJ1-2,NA,TGTGCCAGTAGTACTCGGTGGGCGGACAAATACCCCCATAACTATGGCTACACCTTC,CASSTRWADKYPHNYGYTF
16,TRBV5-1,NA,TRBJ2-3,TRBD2,TGCGCCAGCAGAATTGGAAGCGGGAGGGACACAGATACGCAGTATTTT,CASRIGSGRDTDTQYF
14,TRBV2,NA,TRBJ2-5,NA,TGTGCCAGCAGTGAGGGCAGGGGGGAAGAGACCCAGTACTTC,CASSEGRGEETQYF
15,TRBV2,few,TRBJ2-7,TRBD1,TGTGCCAGCAGGGCACAGGGGGCTCTGGCCTACGAGCAGTACTTC,CASRAQGALAYEQYF
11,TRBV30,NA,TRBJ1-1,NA,TGTGCCTGTAACAGGAACACTGAAGCTTTCTTT,CACNRNTEAFF
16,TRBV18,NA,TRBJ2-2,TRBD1,TGTGCCAGCACCCCTAGACAGGGGGTAGCAACCGGGGAGCTGTTTTTT,CASTPRQGVATGELFF
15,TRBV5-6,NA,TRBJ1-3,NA,TGTGCCAGCAGCTTGGGCGGATTCTCTGGAAACACCATATATTTT,CASSLGGFSGNTIYF
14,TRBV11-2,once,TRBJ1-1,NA,TGTGCCAGCAGCGGTCGCGGAGGCAACACTGAAGCTTTCTTT,CASSGRGGNTEAFF